Reported below is one T cell receptor beta chain. This clonotype was recorded at least ten times. Its antigen has not been determined. One base away there is no much larger clone; base qualities are not given. The germline V gene encodes CDR1 SGHTA and CDR2 FQGTGA. V loses 5 bases at its end and J loses 3 bases; junction bases beyond the gene matches: 2. From its cysteine to its phenylalanine, the CDR3 spans 14 amino acids. Left in the record is the CDR3 DNA by itself, 42 bases read in frame from the first base. The TCR beta CDR3 regions were amplified from the RNA transcripts. The TCR CDR3 was subjected to a first round of RT-PCR using the HTBI primer set and the Qiagen OneStep RT-PCR kit. Libraries were constructed in a second round of multiplex PCR, after which size selection and purification were carried out. Sequencing of the libraries was done on an Illumina HiSeq2000 using paired-end 100 bp reads. The authors' pipeline ran thus. SOAPnuke was used to process the raw data, with reads discarded if the reads contained adapters or uncalled bases, had a mean Phred below 15, or lacked an exact constant-primer or identifier match. COPE v1.2.5 was used to merge the high-quality paired reads, and each unique nucleotide sequence was defined as a clonotype. MiTCR v1.1 was used to align clonotypes to the IMGT TRBV, TRBD and TRBJ reference segments. The analysis included only V-J combinations with a frequency above 0.0001, which together covered more than 99% of the repertoires. The TCS score was defined as the ratio of F50 (clonal expansion) to E x V (chaos), calculated using BLOSUM62-based TCRdist between CDR3 peptides within each V-J. Welch's t-statistics and random forest reduced 500 to 650 V-J features to roughly 13, which were used in a naive Bayes classifier (R e1071). TCRdb itself trimmed the public reads at Q25 with fastp, ran MiXCR and retained productive beta chains. Rows with one shared CDR3 protein collapse into an entry with the most common genes and DNA. These V and J calls originate from TCRdb's pipeline instead of the authors' own analysis. The sample table shows around 300,000 distinct CDR3 sequences, and roughly 15% are seen once. Over 25% of the sample goes to the ten largest clones.

Hyperthyroidism patients were newly diagnosed, had a disease duration of under 2 months, and were aged 18 to 65 years. Exclusion was applied to patients with uncontrolled infections, other autoimmune diseases, pregnancy or lactation. Diagnoses relied on clinical symptoms, serum thyroxine and TRAb, thyroid ultrasound and orbital computed tomography. For progressor patients, blood was drawn at the first diagnosis of hyperthyroidism, before any ophthalmopathy symptoms had appeared. PBMCs were isolated from 10 ml of fresh peripheral blood by Ficoll-Paque density gradient centrifugation. Progressor patients were defined as those initially diagnosed with Graves' hyperthyroidism in whom ophthalmopathy developed during follow-up. Total RNA was extracted with Trizol reagent, and quality was checked on an Agilent 2100 Bioanalyzer. This record comes from a study of T cells in Graves' hyperthyroidism and ophthalmopathy (dated by TCRdb to the late 2010s). As for the study more broadly: Peripheral blood was collected at initial diagnosis, before any treatment. To identify distinguishing TCR V-J signatures, a discovery cohort of around 100 patients was used, comprising 40 to 45 with Graves' ophthalmopathy and around 60 with stable Graves' hyperthyroidism. Prospective prediction of ophthalmopathy was tested in an independent validation cohort consisting of 18 to 20 hyperthyroidism patients and more than 15 patients who later progressed to ophthalmopathy. For training and testing, the 100 or so patients in the discovery cohort were randomly divided in a 7:3 ratio. Thyroid tissue and blood T-cell repertoires from over 5 Graves' hyperthyroidism patients were also compared in the study. After sampling, hyperthyroidism patients received methimazole starting at 30 mg daily, and ophthalmopathy patients received high-dose intravenous methylprednisolone. The paper describes TCR Vbeta CDR3 sequencing of 130 to 150 peripheral blood samples, made up of about 40 ophthalmopathy patients, approximately 73 hyperthyroidism patients and 17 progressor patients.

What the authors observed across the whole study: Blood samples also contained most of the expanded thyroid clonotypes (frequency above 0.001), which suggests that blood repertoires may reflect thyroid immune responses. During validation, the model predicted progression to ophthalmopathy a median of around 7 months ahead of onset, with approximately 70% sensitivity and roughly 72% specificity. A 13 V-J signature model separated ophthalmopathy from stable hyperthyroidism, with around 90% sensitivity and roughly 84% specificity in cross-validation and 80%/75% in testing. Sample size was not statistically predetermined, and blinding of investigators to group allocation was not performed.

The chain uses TRBV7-3 and TRBJ2-3; TRBD2 lines up with 10 middle nucleotides. Sequenced material: blood. The source of this sequence is a woman aged 45 to 65 with Graves' hyperthyroidism that later progressed to Graves' ophthalmopathy. The nucleotides are TGTGCCAGCAGCCCGGGACTAGCGACAGATACGCAGTATTTT. Translated, this is CASSPGLATDTQYF.